These 17 T cell receptor beta chains came from one sample sequenced in a study of immune heterogeneity within non-small cell lung tumors. The template for each sample was approximately 600 ng of genomic DNA, which had been extracted from bulk tumor tissue. Several biopsies were collected from each primary tumor during surgery. They were spaced as far apart as possible within the tumor mass. Enrolled patients presented with newly diagnosed, previously untreated non-small cell lung cancer and underwent curative surgery. The TCR beta CDR3 region underwent multiplex PCR amplification with 32 V and 13 J primers. Using its own MiXCR run on the multiplex PCR reads, TCRdb lists one record per CDR3 protein. The repertoire includes 14,000 or so distinct CDR3 sequences, over 25% of them detected once, and less than 4.5% sits in the top ten. Sequencing input: lung tumor tissue. These receptors originate from a man aged 35 to 55 with non-small cell lung cancer.

J is TRBJ1-1 and V is TRBV27, with D unclear. This CDR3 is 14 amino acids long. CDR1 MNHEY and CDR2 SMNVEV come from the germline V gene (reference sequence). V was trimmed by 3 bases and J by 2 bases, leaving 10 bases between them. CDR3 protein: CASSLEHPNTEAFF. For the CDR3, the DNA is TGTGCCAGCAGTTTGGAACATCCTAACACTGAAGCTTTCTTT.

A remark on this clonotype: The junction does not match germline at one end; this may be a read error. The CDR3 here is CDSSAPLFLNGQGATNEKLFF. The CDR3 DNA follows: TGCGACAGCAGCGCGCCCCTGTTCTTGAATGGACAGGGTGCAACTAATGAAAAACTGTTTTTT. The gene calls are TRBV4-1 and TRBJ1-4; TRBD1 matches 8 bases. CDR1 is MGHRA and CDR2 is YSYEKL in the germline V gene. The CDR3 spans 21 residues.

On this clonotype: Given a much more abundant clone one base away, this may be a read error. V gene TRBV27 combines with J gene TRBJ2-1, with D possibly being TRBD1 (6 bases). Germline CDR1 reads MNHEY; CDR2 reads SMNVEV (reference sequence). This CDR3 has 14 residues. V lost 6 bases, J lost 10 bases, and 19 bases lay in between. The chain's CDR3 is CASSRDIQPREQFF. The CDR3 bases are TGTGCCAGCAGCCGGGACATTCAACCCAGAGAGCAGTTCTTC.

As regards this clonotype: Sequence at one end of the junction differs from germline and may be a read error. The chain recombines TRBV7-8 with TRBJ2-7; 8 bases match TRBD2. The length of the CDR3 is 14 residues. The germline CDR1 and CDR2 sequences are SGHVS and FQNEAQ. CDR3 loop: CASSLELAVYEHYF. CDR3 DNA sequence: TGTGCCAGCAGCTTAGAACTAGCGGTTTACGAGCATTACTTC.

V gene TRBV6-2 or TRBV6-3 combines with J gene TRBJ2-1, with 8 bases that match TRBD2. CDR3 length: 16 amino acids. In germline, CDR1 is MNHEY, CDR2 SVGEGT. With 2 bases clipped from V and 7 bases from J, the junction kept 10 bases outside the gene matches. This CDR3 is CASSYTSGRGWNEQFF. In DNA form, the CDR3 reads TGTGCCAGCAGTTACACGAGCGGGAGAGGTTGGAATGAGCAGTTCTTC.

This chain joins TRBV3-1 and TRBJ2-7, with D tentatively TRBD2 (5 bases). This CDR3 has 18 residues. The V gene lost 1 base and the J gene lost 1 base, with 20 bases spanning the gap. Germline V gene data show CDR1 as LGHDT and CDR2 as YNNKEL (reference sequence). Here the CDR3 reads CASSQGHIEGIRSYEQYF. Here the CDR3 DNA reads TGTGCCAGCAGCCAAGGACATATAGAGGGAATAAGATCCTACGAGCAGTACTTC.

Comments on this clonotype: With a much larger clone just one base away, this may be a read error. The V gene is TRBV11-2, the J gene TRBJ2-7, with D perhaps matching TRBD1 or TRBD2 (6 bases each). The V end was cut by 10 bases, the J end by 1 base, with 20 bases between. CDR3 length: 15 residues. Germline-derived CDR1 and CDR2 are SGHAT and FQNNGV. As DNA, the CDR3 is TGTGCCACCAAGGAGGAGGGGGTAGGTTCCTACGAGCAGTACTTC. Translating it yields CATKEEGVGSYEQYF.

In this sample, this clonotype turned up a few times. The chain links TRBV7-9 to TRBJ1-1, with no clear D. The V end was cut by 5 bases, the J end by 4 bases, with 14 bases between. CDR3 size: 14 residues. Germline V lookup: CDR1 SEHNR, CDR2 FQNEAQ (reference sequence). The CDR3 sequence is CASSQTFSGTEAFF. The CDR3 coding sequence is TGTGCCAGCAGCCAGACCTTTTCGGGCACTGAAGCTTTCTTT.

There are many counts of this clonotype. The chain employs TRBV11-3 and TRBJ2-7; tentative D call: TRBD2 (6 bases). The V gene lost 5 bases and the J gene lost 6 bases, with 20 bases spanning the gap. The CDR3 runs to 15 residues. CDR1 is SGHNT and CDR2 is YENEEA in the germline V gene. The CDR3, as DNA: TGTGCCAGCAGCGCCTATGGCGGGGCGGTTGGCGAGCAGTACTTC. This sequence encodes CASSAYGGAVGEQYF.

This clonotype was picked up a small number of times. The V gene is TRBV20-1, the J gene TRBJ2-1, with 11 bases that match TRBD2. Trimming cost V 3 bases and J 7 bases; bases outside gene matches: 2. The V gene's germline CDR1 is DFQATT and CDR2 SNEGSKA (reference sequence). The CDR3 loop spans 13 amino acids. DNA of the CDR3: TGCAGTGCTAGGGGACTAGCGGTTAATGAGCAGTTCTTC. This encodes CSARGLAVNEQFF.

A note on this clonotype: A much larger clone sits a single nucleotide away, making a read error possible. This chain links TRBV27 with TRBJ1-6; D unresolved. Germline V CDR1 and CDR2: MNHEY, SMNVEV (reference sequence). This CDR3 comprises 14 residues. The CDR3 DNA is TGTGCCAGCAAAGGCGGCTCCTATAATTCAACCCTCCACTTT. Encoded protein: CASKGGSYNSTLHF.

There are a few counts of this clonotype. The junction departs from germline at one end; a sequencing error may be responsible. The chain joins TRBV6-1 to TRBJ2-2; 11 bases line up with TRBD1. CDR3 size: 16 residues. Germline V gene data show CDR1 as MNHNS and CDR2 as SASEGT. This chain's CDR3 is CASREGQGASTGELFF. The CDR3 bases are TGTGCCAGCAGGGAAGGACAGGGGGCCTCGACCGGGGAGCTGTTTTTT.

This clonotype was observed many times. The chain joins TRBV11-3 to TRBJ2-2; D possibly corresponds to TRBD2 (5 bases). Trimming left V 5 bases short and J 0 bases short, with 13 bases between. The germline gives CDR1 SGHNT, CDR2 YENEEA. This CDR3 spans 16 amino acids. The CDR3: CASSHASRTNTGELFF. CDR3 sequence (DNA): TGTGCCAGCAGCCATGCTAGCAGAACGAACACCGGGGAGCTGTTTTTT.

Points on this clonotype: At one boundary the junction diverges from the germline segment, which might be a read error. This chain uses TRBV7-2 with TRBJ2-1, with D possibly being TRBD2 (5 bases). The CDR3 length is 13 residues. Germline assignment: CDR1 SGHTA and CDR2 FQGNSA. Here the CDR3 DNA reads TGTGCCACCAGCTTCGGGACCTACAATGAGCAGTTCTTC. Protein: CATSFGTYNEQFF.

This clonotype turned up a few times. This sequence joins TRBV14 and TRBJ1-3, with no clear D. From germline, CDR1 is SGHDN and CDR2 FVKESK. Between the trimmed V and J ends, which lost 4 bases and 0 bases, there was a span of 10 bases. This CDR3 has 15 residues. In DNA, the CDR3 is TGTGCCAGCAGCCCACTCGGGGTCTCTGGAAACACCATATATTTT. Amino acid sequence: CASSPLGVSGNTIYF.

This clonotype was observed a few times. This rearrangement joins TRBV6-1 to TRBJ2-3; 7 nucleotides agree with TRBD1. Germline assignment: CDR1 MNHNS and CDR2 SASEGT. V gave up 8 bases and J gave up 2 bases; unmatched junction bases: 4. The CDR3 has 13 amino acids. The CDR3 DNA reads as TGTGCCAGCCGGGACAGCAACACAGATACGCAGTATTTT. Encoded protein: CASRDSNTDTQYF.

This clonotype was seen once. A read error is possible here, since a much larger clone lies one base away. The CDR3 reads CSPRDGNQPQHF. Here the CDR3 DNA reads TGCAGTCCTAGGGACGGGAATCAGCCCCAGCATTTT. The rearrangement joins TRBV20-1 to TRBJ1-5, with D possibly TRBD1 on 5 matching bases. Looked up from germline, CDR1 is DFQATT and CDR2 is SNEGSKA (reference sequence). This CDR3 is built from 12 residues.